The present T cell receptor beta chain was sequenced within a study of regulatory T cells in long-lasting Graves disease. Notes on the study in general: Those with persistent disease had in common more public clonotypes (around 2,500) than new patients (approximately 1,000). The study found lower TCR diversity in persistent Graves' patients than in newly diagnosed ones. Among samples with persistent disease, TRBV28, TRBJ1-2 and TRBJ2-5 were favored.

Time point indicated: persistent/refractory GD, antithyroid drugs over 5 years with positive TRAb. RNA isolated from PBMCs was used to make the TCR library. With iRepertoire HTBI primers and Arm-PCR of CDR3 regions, TCR beta libraries were built. TCRdb used MiXCR to reprocess the multiplex PCR reads, holding one entry per CDR3 protein. The table includes around 460,000 distinct CDR3 sequences, approximately 23% detected once. As regards this clonotype: Its antigen remains unknown.

The germline CDR1 and CDR2 sequences are MNHEY and SVGAGI. The length of the CDR3 is 16 residues. The ends were cut back, 0 bases at V and 0 bases at J, with 9 bases in the middle. This chain links TRBV6-5 with TRBJ1-3; the D gene is possibly TRBD1 (5 bases). The sequencing used peripheral blood mononuclear cells (PBMCs), collected when the disease was refractory, from a patient treated with antithyroid drugs. This TCR came from a female donor with Graves disease. CDR3 in amino acids: CASSYSGTGSGNTIYF. The CDR3 DNA reads as TGTGCCAGCAGTTACTCGGGGACGGGCTCTGGAAACACCATATATTTT.